Reported below is one TCR beta chain. Germline values: CDR1 SGHTA, CDR2 FQGNSA. The CDR3 spans 14 residues. Germline trimming cut 5 bases from V and 5 bases from J; bases unmatched to any gene: 8. PCR used 60 Vbeta primers and 13 Jbeta primers. Generated by immunoSEQ multiplex PCR, the TCRdb table keeps only in-frame clones and is missing some. The sample yields about 140,000 clones, 80% seen once. This specimen comes from a study of cytomegalovirus exposure and HLA in healthy donors. The receptor was derived from a man aged 40-50 years in good health and CMV-seronegative. This chain joins TRBV7-2 and TRBJ2-5, with 7 bases matching TRBD2. The sample was PBMCs. CDR3 in amino acids: CASSLSGPRETQYF. CDR3 nucleotides: TGTGCCAGCAGCCTTAGCGGGCCGAGGGAGACCCAGTACTTC. Complete variable domain (other parts from reference TRBV7-2 and TRBJ2-5): GAGVSQSPSNKVTEKGKDVELRCDPISGHTALYWYRQSLGQGLEFLIYFQGNSAPDKSGLPSDRFSAERTGGSVSTLTIQRTQQEDSAVYLCASSLSGPRETQYFGPGTRLLVL.